This TCR beta chain was profiled in a study of tissue T cells after allogeneic stem cell transplantation. Study-wide results and caveats: In patients and mice, blood and spleen missed much of tissue repertoire.

TCRdb's table, derived via immunoSEQ multiplex PCR, lists solely in-frame clones and lacks some. The sample lists about 48,000 clones, around 73% occurring once. With respect to this clone: The antigen is not known. Mouse gene names apply. The CDR3 extends 1 residue past the end of the read, so its final part is completed from the germline J gene.

This CDR3 region has 14 residues. The ends were cut back, 8 bases at V and 0 bases at J, with 11 bases in the middle. The germline V gene encodes CDR1 SNHLY and CDR2 FYNGKV (reference sequence). V gene TRBV3 combines with J gene TRBJ1-5; no clear D gene. The material sequenced was sorted cells pooled from one or two spleens. The receptor's source is a pool of C57BL/6 mice in good health. The CDR3 DNA, read in part, is TGTGCCAGCGGTGATAGGGATAACAACCAGGCTCCGCTT. The encoded protein is CASGDRDNNQAPL. The CDR3 in full is CASGDRDNNQAPLF.